This T cell receptor (beta chain) was captured in a study of blood T cell repertoires in COVID-19. Study at large: Sites across the United States, Italy and Spain contributed samples from acute and convalescent COVID-19.

The ends lost 5 bases at V and 4 bases at J; junction bases unmatched: 9. CDR1 is SGHTA and CDR2 is FQGTGA in the germline V gene. The length of the CDR3 is 15 residues. Study processing details: Amplifying reference gene primers gave estimates of nucleated cell counts. Measured with immunoSEQ multiplex PCR; TCRdb has only the in-frame clones, and not every one. Clone size and V and J calls were adopted from that table, with D and trimming inferred from the DNA. The sample holds under 200,000 clones, approximately 88% seen once. This TCR was recovered from an older woman who had recovered from COVID-19. The rearrangement links TRBV7-3 to TRBJ2-5; TRBD2 aligns across 8 bases. Input material: PBMCs or T cells enriched from blood (not recorded which). CDR3: CASSPGGGRGETQYF. The CDR3 coding sequence is TGTGCCAGCAGCCCCGGGGGGGGCCGTGGAGAGACCCAGTACTTC.